This T cell receptor beta chain was observed in a study of metastatic and nonmetastatic thyroid tumors. Across the whole study: Both malignant and benign thyroid patients supplied peripheral blood and tumor or nodule tissue samples, across which the repertoires of these patients were then compared.

TCRdb reassembled clones from the PCR reads with MiXCR. The sample lists about 13,000 clones, about 25% seen once, with 50% to 60% in the top ten. All patients were untreated before thyroid surgery. The V and J ends lost 1 base and 3 bases respectively, with 18 bases between them. The germline gives CDR1 LGHDT, CDR2 YNNKEL (reference sequence). The CDR3 length is 17 residues. This TCR derives from a male donor with papillary thyroid cancer or a benign thyroid nodule (not recorded which). Some clones in this sample may be carry-over from other donors' samples. The J gene is TRBJ1-1, the V gene TRBV3-1; no reliable D call. The specimen was blood. The DNA for the CDR3 is TGTGCCAGCAGCCAAGCCCCCCCCGAAGGGTGGGACACTGAAGCTTTCTTT. This encodes CASSQAPPEGWDTEAFF.